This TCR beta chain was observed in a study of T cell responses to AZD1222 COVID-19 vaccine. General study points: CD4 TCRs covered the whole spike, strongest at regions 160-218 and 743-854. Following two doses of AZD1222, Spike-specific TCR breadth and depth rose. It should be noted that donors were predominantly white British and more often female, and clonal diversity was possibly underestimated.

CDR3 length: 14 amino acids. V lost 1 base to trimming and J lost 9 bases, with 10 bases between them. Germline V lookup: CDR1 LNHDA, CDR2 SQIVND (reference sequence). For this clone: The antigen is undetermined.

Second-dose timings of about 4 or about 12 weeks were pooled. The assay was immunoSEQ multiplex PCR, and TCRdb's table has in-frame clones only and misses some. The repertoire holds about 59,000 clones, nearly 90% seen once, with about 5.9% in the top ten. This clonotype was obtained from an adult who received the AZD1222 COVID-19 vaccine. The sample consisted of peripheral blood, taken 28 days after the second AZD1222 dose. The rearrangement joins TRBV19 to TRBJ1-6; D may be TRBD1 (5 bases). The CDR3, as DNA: TGTGCCAGTAGTATAGGAGGACACACTTCACCCCTCCACTTT. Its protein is CASSIGGHTSPLHF. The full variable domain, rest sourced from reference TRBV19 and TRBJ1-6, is DGGITQSPKYLFRKEGQNVTLSCEQNLNHDAMYWYRQDPGQGLRLIYYSQIVNDFQKGDIAEGYSVSREKKESFPLTVTSAQKNPTAFYLCASSIGGHTSPLHFGNGTRLTVT.